Listed below are T cell receptor beta chains from one sample, sequenced in a study of blood T cell repertoires in COVID-19. Clones were read by immunoSEQ multiplex PCR, and TCRdb kept only the in-frame ones, dropping some. Of some 250,000 clones listed, 81% are singletons. The specimen was peripheral blood. Receptor source: a woman of 80 years or more with acute or convalescent COVID-19. Each CDR3 is given with its conserved first and last residue. The D gene is left open where the match is weak. Clone size is stated in some rows and not others, as once, few, many or a class when expanded.

J gene | clone size | D gene | V gene | CDR3 DNA | CDR3 protein
TRBJ2-7 | NA | NA | TRBV10-3 | TGTGCCATCAGTCGACAGAGTACCTACGAGCAGTACTTC | CAISRQSTYEQYF
TRBJ2-2 | NA | TRBD1 | TRBV14 | TGTGCCAGCAGCCGCCATCTCGGACAGGGGTACACCGGGGAGCTGTTTTTT | CASSRHLGQGYTGELFF
TRBJ1-2 | few | NA | TRBV7-9 | TGTGCCAGCAGCTTACGGAAGGGGGACTATGGCTACACCTTC | CASSLRKGDYGYTF
TRBJ1-2 | NA | TRBD1 | TRBV6-5 | TGTGCCAGCCTCACCGGGACAGGGCTTTCAAATGGCTACACCTTC | CASLTGTGLSNGYTF
TRBJ2-7 | NA | NA | TRBV6-1 | TGTGCCAGCAGTGAAGCGGACAGCTACGAGCAGTACTTC | CASSEADSYEQYF
TRBJ1-1 | NA | NA | TRBV7-9 | TGTGCCAGTGGCAGGGCGAACACTGAAGCTTTCTTT | CASGRANTEAFF
TRBJ2-2 | NA | TRBD2 | TRBV7-2 | TGTGCCAGCCATCTCGGGGGGGCCGTGAACACCGGGGAGCTGTTTTTT | CASHLGGAVNTGELFF
TRBJ1-3 | NA | NA | TRBV19 | TGTGCCAGTAACCCACAGGGCCACTCTGGAAACACCATATATTTT | CASNPQGHSGNTIYF
TRBJ1-2 | NA | NA | TRBV5-4 | TGTGCCAGCAGCTTGGGGACAAGCTATGGCTACACCTTC | CASSLGTSYGYTF
TRBJ1-1 | NA | NA | TRBV27 | TGTGCCAGCAGTTTAGGGGGCCGTGGGACTGAAGCTTTCTTT | CASSLGGRGTEAFF
TRBJ1-2 | NA | NA | TRBV28 | TGTGCCAGCAGTTCGACAGGCGGGGGGGATGGCTACACCTTC | CASSSTGGGDGYTF
TRBJ2-3 | NA | TRBD2 | TRBV3-1/TRBV3-2 | TGTGCCAGCAGCCAGTTGTACCTAGCGGGAGATACGCAGTATTTT | CASSQLYLAGDTQYF
TRBJ2-1 | NA | NA | TRBV14 | TGTGCCAGCAGCCAATTCGTTACGGGGGAAGGCAATGAGCAGTTCTTC | CASSQFVTGEGNEQFF
TRBJ2-2 | NA | TRBD1 | TRBV10-1 | TGCGCCAGCAGTGAACACCTCGACAGGGGCTTCACGAACACCGGGGAGCTGTTTTTT | CASSEHLDRGFTNTGELFF
TRBJ1-2 | NA | NA | TRBV7-9 | TGTGCCAGCAGCTTTAGAGACAGCTATGGCTACACCTTC | CASSFRDSYGYTF
TRBJ1-1 | NA | NA | TRBV5-5 | TGTGCCAGCAGCTTGGGTGGCAGACTGGAAGCTTTCTTT | CASSLGGRLEAFF
TRBJ2-2 | NA | NA | TRBV11-2 | TGTGCCAGCAGCTTCGCCCCCGCGGCTGGGGAGCTGTTTTTT | CASSFAPAAGELFF
TRBJ2-5 | NA | TRBD1 | TRBV24-1 | TGTGCCACCAGTGATTTCCTGGGACAGGGGGCCGAGACCCAGTACTTC | CATSDFLGQGAETQYF
TRBJ1-2 | NA | TRBD1 | TRBV6-5 | TGTGCCAGCAGCCAGGGGGCTGGCTACACCTTC | CASSQGAGYTF
TRBJ2-3 | NA | NA | TRBV6-2/TRBV6-3 | TGTGCCAGCAGTTACGGAACTAGCCGGCCGGATACGCAGTATTTT | CASSYGTSRPDTQYF
TRBJ2-2 | NA | TRBD1 | TRBV7-9 | TGTGCCAGCAGCAAACCGGGACAGGGGATAGGCACCGGGGAGCTGTTTTTT | CASSKPGQGIGTGELFF
TRBJ2-3 | NA | TRBD2 | TRBV3-1/TRBV3-2 | TGTGCCAGCAGCCAAGATCCAGCGGGGGGCGGCCTCCCACAAGATACGCAGTATTTT | CASSQDPAGGGLPQDTQYF
TRBJ1-2 | NA | NA | TRBV25-1 | TGTGCCTCCGGGACAATGGCTGGTCGCGGCTACACCTTC | CASGTMAGRGYTF
TRBJ1-2 | once | NA | TRBV10-3 | TGTGCCATCAGTGAGTGGCAGGGAACTAACTATGGCTACACCTTC | CAISEWQGTNYGYTF
TRBJ2-1 | NA | NA | TRBV25-1 | TGTGCCAGCAGTGAATCGGGGGTAAGCTCCTACAATGAGCAGTTCTTC | CASSESGVSSYNEQFF
TRBJ1-1 | NA | NA | TRBV6-5 | TGTGCCAGCAGTTACGATAGGGTAGGCCGGGACAATTTCTTT | CASSYDRVGRDNFF
TRBJ2-5 | NA | TRBD2 | TRBV9 | TGTGCCAGCAGCGCCTCGACTAGCGCGTGGGAGACCCAGTACTTC | CASSASTSAWETQYF
TRBJ2-7 | NA | TRBD1 | TRBV6-5 | TGTGCCAGCAGCACCGACAGGGGGCCTGGGCAGTACTTC | CASSTDRGPGQYF
TRBJ2-7 | NA | NA | TRBV6-6 | TGTGCCAGCAGTTACTCGGGACTCTCCTACGAGCAGTACTTC | CASSYSGLSYEQYF
TRBJ2-1 | NA | TRBD2 | TRBV7-2 | TGTGCCAGCAGCTTAGCGGGACTAGGTGAAAATGAGCAGTTCTTC | CASSLAGLGENEQFF
TRBJ1-1 | few | NA | TRBV29-1 | TGCAGCGGTCAAAGATGGAGCACTGAAGCTTTCTTT | CSGQRWSTEAFF
TRBJ2-1 | many | NA | TRBV30 | TGTGCCTGGACTCGGAGCTCCTACAATGAGCAGTTCTTC | CAWTRSSYNEQFF
TRBJ1-4 | NA | NA | TRBV5-1 | TGCGCCAGCAGCTTGGACAACGTTGCAACTAATGAAAAACTGTTTTTT | CASSLDNVATNEKLFF
TRBJ1-5 | NA | NA | TRBV30 | TGTGCCTGGAGTGTACGGGGGAATCAGCCCCAGCATTTT | CAWSVRGNQPQHF
TRBJ2-3 | NA | NA | TRBV3-1/TRBV3-2 | TGTGCCAGCAGCCATCCGCAGGGGCTAACAGATACGCAGTATTTT | CASSHPQGLTDTQYF
TRBJ2-5 | NA | NA | TRBV29-1 | TGCAGCGTTATCCCCCAGAGGCCCCAAGAGACCCAGTACTTC | CSVIPQRPQETQYF
TRBJ1-6 | NA | NA | TRBV11-2 | TGTGCCAGCAGCTTAGCGCGGGCCTCAAATTCACCCCTCCACTTT | CASSLARASNSPLHF
TRBJ1-5 | few | NA | TRBV7-8 | TGTGCCAGCAGCTTAGGAGGAAACCATCAGCCCCAGCATTTT | CASSLGGNHQPQHF
TRBJ1-2 | NA | TRBD1 | TRBV12-5 | TGTGCTAGTGGTTTAGCAGGGGGCTATGGCTACACCTTC | CASGLAGGYGYTF
TRBJ2-1 | few | NA | TRBV6-5 | TGTGCCAGCAGTTACAGGGGTGCCTACAATGAGCAGTTCTTC | CASSYRGAYNEQFF
TRBJ2-3 | NA | NA | TRBV21-1 | TGTGCCAGCAGCAGGGGTAGCGGGAGCGGCACAGATACGCAGTATTTT | CASSRGSGSGTDTQYF
TRBJ1-1 | NA | TRBD1 | TRBV18 | TGTGCCAGCTCACAAGGGACAGGGGGGAACACTGAAGCTTTCTTT | CASSQGTGGNTEAFF
TRBJ2-1 | few | NA | TRBV27 | TGTGCCAGCAGTCCCTGGACTCTAAGCTCCTACAATGAGCAGTTCTTC | CASSPWTLSSYNEQFF
TRBJ1-2 | NA | NA | TRBV19 | TGTGCCAGTAGTAGCCCCGACAGGTTCGTCGATGGCTACACCTTC | CASSSPDRFVDGYTF
TRBJ2-7 | NA | NA | TRBV2 | TGTGCCAGCAGTGAAAGAGCGGGACAGGTTACCTACGAGCAGTACTTC | CASSERAGQVTYEQYF
TRBJ1-1 | NA | TRBD1 | TRBV27 | TGTGCCAGCAGCCGGACGGGACAGAAGAACACTGAAGCTTTCTTT | CASSRTGQKNTEAFF
TRBJ1-5 | NA | NA | TRBV7-9 | TGTGCCAGCAGCTTACGGTACAATCAGCCCCAGCATTTT | CASSLRYNQPQHF
TRBJ1-2 | few | TRBD1 | TRBV18 | TGTGCCAGCTCACGCCCGGGACAGGACAACTATGGCTACACCTTC | CASSRPGQDNYGYTF
TRBJ1-2 | few | TRBD1 | TRBV28 | TGTGCCAGCAGACCCGCCGGGACAGGGGGCGCCAGCTATGGCTACACCTTC | CASRPAGTGGASYGYTF
TRBJ1-5 | few | TRBD1 | TRBV6-6 | TGTGCCAGCAGTAATACCGGGACAGGGCTTCAGCCCCAGCATTTT | CASSNTGTGLQPQHF
TRBJ1-5 | NA | NA | TRBV7-6 | TGTGCCAGCAGCTTAGAACCAGGGCTTTTTGGCAATCAGCCCCAGCATTTT | CASSLEPGLFGNQPQHF